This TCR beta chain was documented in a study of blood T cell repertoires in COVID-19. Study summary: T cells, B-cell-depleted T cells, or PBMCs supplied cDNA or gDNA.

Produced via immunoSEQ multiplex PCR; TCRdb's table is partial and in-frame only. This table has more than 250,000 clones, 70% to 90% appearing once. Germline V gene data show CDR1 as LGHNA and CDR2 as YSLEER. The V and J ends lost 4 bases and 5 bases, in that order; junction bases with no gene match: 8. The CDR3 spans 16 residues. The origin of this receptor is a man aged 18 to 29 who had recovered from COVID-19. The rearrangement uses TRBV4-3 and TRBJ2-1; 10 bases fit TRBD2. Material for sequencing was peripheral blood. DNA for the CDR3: TGCGCCAGCAGCCGGACGAGCGGGGGGGCCCACAATGAGCAGTTCTTC. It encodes CASSRTSGGAHNEQFF.